Sequencing of this TCR beta chain was carried out in a study of shared clonotypes between healthy human individuals. The study's findings and limits: Generation of non-shared clonotypes was less probable than generation of clonotypes shared by all four donors.

Repertoires were generated with immunoSEQ multiplex PCR, while TCRdb's copy carries only in-frame clones and drops some. This table has approximately 2,300,000 clones, roughly 92% appearing once. About this clone itself: Its specificity is not known.

Trimming at V came to 8 bases and at J to 3 bases, leaving 1 base not matched to a gene. The CDR3 is 13 residues long. Germline V lookup: CDR1 MNHNS, CDR2 SASEGT. This TCR derives from a man younger than 30 in good health. Some clones in this sample may be carry-over from other donors' samples. The specimen was naive CD4+ T cells from PBMCs. As to subset: CD45RA+ positively selected. J is TRBJ1-3 and V is TRBV6-1; 10 bases match TRBD1. The CDR3 spells CASGTGVGNTIYF. The CDR3 DNA sequence: TGTGCCAGCGGGACAGGGGTTGGAAACACCATATATTTT.